This T cell receptor (beta chain) was sequenced during a study of blood T cell repertoires in COVID-19. Background on the study: Sources were T cells, B-cell-depleted T cells, or PBMCs; the material itself was cDNA or gDNA.

Repertoires were generated with immunoSEQ multiplex PCR, while TCRdb's copy carries only in-frame clones and drops some. The data contain around 150,000 clones, approximately 83% of them singletons. The germline CDR1 and CDR2 sequences are ENHRY and SYGVKD. The CDR3 runs to 15 residues. Trimming took 6 bases from V and 3 from J; bases not matched to a gene: 9. This rearrangement joins TRBV10-3 to TRBJ1-1; 8 positions agree with TRBD1. The source material was peripheral blood. The clonotype was recovered from a woman of 80 years or more with active or convalescent COVID-19. The CDR3 is CAISVSRGRDTEAFF. CDR3 nucleotides: TGTGCCATCAGCGTCTCCAGGGGGCGCGACACTGAAGCTTTCTTT.